The TCR beta chain under discussion was sequenced for a study of blood T cell repertoires in COVID-19. Study as a whole: Collection of acute and convalescent COVID-19 samples took place in the United States, Italy and Spain. T cells, B-cell-depleted T cells, or PBMCs provided the cDNA or gDNA that served as material.

Germline V gene data show CDR1 as SGHAT and CDR2 as FQNNGV. The CDR3 consists of 11 residues. Deletions cut 5 bases from V and 5 bases from J, with 6 bases between. Some clones are missing from TCRdb's copy, which holds only in-frame ones; the method was immunoSEQ multiplex PCR. Of 200,000 to 250,000 clones in the sample, roughly 89% were seen once. Those who participated ranged in age from roughly 18 to 89 years and resided in about two dozen US areas. Participants' own reports of clinical history determined their cohort assignment. This sequence originates from a woman in her thirties with acute COVID-19. Sequenced input: PBMCs or T cells enriched from blood (not recorded which). This chain joins TRBV11-2 and TRBJ1-2; the D is unclear. CDR3 DNA sequence: TGTGCCAGCAGCCCAGTTTATGGCTACACCTTC. Its protein product is CASSPVYGYTF.